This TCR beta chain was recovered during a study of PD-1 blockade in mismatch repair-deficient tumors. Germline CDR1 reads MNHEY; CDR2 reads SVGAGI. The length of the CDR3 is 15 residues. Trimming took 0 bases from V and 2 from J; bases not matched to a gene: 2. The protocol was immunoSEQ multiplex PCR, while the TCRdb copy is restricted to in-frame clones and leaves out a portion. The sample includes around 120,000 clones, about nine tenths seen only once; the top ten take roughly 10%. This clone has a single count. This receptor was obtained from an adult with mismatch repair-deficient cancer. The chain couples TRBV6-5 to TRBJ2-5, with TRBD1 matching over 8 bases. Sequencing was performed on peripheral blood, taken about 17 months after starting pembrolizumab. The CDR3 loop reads CASSYSQGAQETQYF. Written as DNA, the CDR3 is TGTGCCAGCAGTTACTCCCAGGGGGCACAAGAGACCCAGTACTTC.